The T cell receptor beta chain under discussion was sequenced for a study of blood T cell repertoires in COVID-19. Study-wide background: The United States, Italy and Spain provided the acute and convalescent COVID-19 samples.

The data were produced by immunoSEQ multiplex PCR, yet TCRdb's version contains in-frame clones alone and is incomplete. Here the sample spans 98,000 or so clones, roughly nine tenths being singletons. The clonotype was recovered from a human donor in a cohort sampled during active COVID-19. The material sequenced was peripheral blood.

The CDR3 DNA follows: TGCGCCCTGCGGGGGAGGACGGGGGCCTACGAGCAGTACTTC. Translated, it gives CALRGRTGAYEQYF. The chain links TRBV10-1 to TRBJ2-7, with 7 bases that match TRBD2. The CDR3 has 14 amino acids. Trimming took 11 bases from V and 2 from J; bases not matched to a gene: 12. Per germline, CDR1 WNHNN and CDR2 SYGVQD (reference sequence).